This entry lists 20 T cell receptor beta chains sequenced from one sample in a study of Graves' ophthalmopathy and Graves' hyperthyroidism. Amplifying from RNA transcripts, the study obtained TCR beta CDR3 regions. First-round RT-PCR with HTBI primers preceded a second-round multiplex PCR. A single record per CDR3 protein comes from TCRdb applying MiXCR to the multiplex PCR reads. The sample yields 350,000 to 400,000 distinct CDR3 sequences, about a sixth seen once. Specimen: peripheral blood. The origin of the receptors is a woman between 18 and 29 years old with Graves' ophthalmopathy.

This clonotype was picked up a small number of times. The V call is TRBV6-2 or TRBV6-3, the J call TRBJ2-7; D perhaps matches TRBD2 (6 bases). There are 15 residues in the CDR3. V gave up 2 bases and J gave up 3 bases, with 14 bases separating them. CDR1 MNHEY and CDR2 SVGEGT come from the germline V gene. CDR3: CASSYLWLAHYEQYF. The CDR3 nucleotides are TGTGCCAGCAGTTACCTTTGGCTAGCGCACTACGAGCAGTACTTC.

The J gene is TRBJ1-2, the V gene TRBV19, with unresolved D. The length of the CDR3 is 16 residues. V lost 5 bases and J 0 bases, leaving 16 bases between the germline ends. Germline CDR1 is LNHDA and CDR2 is SQIVND (reference sequence). The CDR3 sequence is CASSSSGRAPNYGYTF. The CDR3 DNA reads TGTGCCAGTAGTTCCTCTGGAAGGGCACCTAACTATGGCTACACCTTC.

This clonotype was recorded many times. The rearrangement uses TRBV18 and TRBJ2-4; 11 bases are shared with TRBD1. CDR1 KGHSH and CDR2 LQKENI come from the germline V gene. The CDR3 is 14 amino acids. V was pared by 3 bases and J by 5 bases, with 0 bases of the junction left unmatched. This CDR3 is CASSPDRGQNIQYF. The CDR3 region has the DNA TGTGCCAGCTCACCGGACAGGGGGCAAAACATTCAGTACTTC.

Comments on this clonotype: The CDR3 does not close with the conserved phenylalanine or tryptophan, likely indicating a read error. The genes are TRBV11-2 and TRBJ2-7; TRBD2 matches at 13 bases. The CDR3 has 16 residues. Germline V gene lookup returns CDR1 SGHAT and CDR2 FQNNGV. After removal of 5 bases from V and 3 bases from J, the junction contained 7 bases not matched to a gene. The CDR3 sequence is CASSLRLAGGVYEQYI. The CDR3 region has the DNA TGTGCCAGCAGCCTCCGACTAGCGGGGGGTGTCTACGAGCAGTACATC.

This rearrangement joins TRBV29-1 to TRBJ1-1; D perhaps matches TRBD1 (5 bases). The CDR3 totals 13 residues. The V end lost 0 bases, the J end lost 1 base, and 6 bases lay between the germline ends. Germline V CDR1 and CDR2: SQVTM, ANQGSEA. CDR3 region: CSVEETGNTEAFF. The CDR3 DNA is TGCAGCGTTGAAGAAACAGGGAACACTGAAGCTTTCTTT. Full variable domain (missing parts from reference TRBV29-1 and TRBJ1-1): SAVISQKPSRDICQRGTSLTIQCQVDSQVTMMFWYRQQPGQSLTLIATANQGSEATYESGFVIDKFPISRPNLTFSTLTVSNMSPEDSSIYLCSVEETGNTEAFFGQGTRLTVV.

This clonotype was seen ten or more times. The CDR3: CASSSGGTTEAFF. The CDR3 coding sequence is TGTGCCAGCAGTTCAGGGGGTACCACTGAAGCTTTCTTT. The V and J genes are TRBV28 and TRBJ1-1; 7 nucleotides agree with TRBD1. This CDR3 spans 13 amino acids. Germline-derived CDR1 and CDR2 are MDHEN and SYDVKM. The V gene end was trimmed by 4 bases and the J gene end by 4 bases; junction bases not matched to a gene: 3.

This clonotype has a count of ten or more. This chain joins TRBV6-5 and TRBJ2-7; no clear D. The ends were cut back, 6 bases at V and 3 bases at J, with 6 bases in the middle. CDR1 and CDR2 (germline): MNHEY, SVGAGI. This CDR3 contains 11 residues. CDR3 amino acids: CASRSLYEQYF. The CDR3 nucleotides read TGTGCCAGCAGATCCCTCTACGAGCAGTACTTC.

This clonotype was observed many times. The J gene is TRBJ1-5, the V gene TRBV6-2 or TRBV6-3; a possible D gene is TRBD1 (5 bases). V dropped 2 bases and J dropped 0 bases, with 14 bases sitting between them. The germline V gene encodes CDR1 MNHEY and CDR2 SVGEGT. The CDR3 consists of 17 residues. The CDR3 loop is CASSYVGPQYSNQPQHF. The DNA for the CDR3 is TGTGCCAGCAGTTACGTGGGACCGCAGTATAGCAATCAGCCCCAGCATTTT.

In this sample, this clonotype turned up many times. The rearrangement uses TRBV7-2 and TRBJ2-5, with D possibly TRBD2 on 6 matching bases. The CDR3 spans 15 residues. V lost 3 bases and J lost 3, with 14 bases in between. The germline gives CDR1 SGHTA, CDR2 FQGNSA. CDR3 DNA: TGTGCCAGCAGCTTGGCGGGATTGCCGAAAGAGACCCAGTACTTC. It translates to CASSLAGLPKETQYF.

This clonotype was seen only a few times. The V gene is TRBV19, the J gene TRBJ1-5; D uncertain. Germline V gene data show CDR1 as LNHDA and CDR2 as SQIVND (reference sequence). This CDR3 has 13 residues. The ends were cut back, 1 base at V and 7 bases at J, with 8 bases in the middle. CDR3 in amino acids: CASSIGRGQPQHF. CDR3 coding DNA: TGTGCCAGTAGTATAGGGCGAGGCCAGCCCCAGCATTTT.

Comments on this clonotype: A much more abundant neighbour one base away suggests this may be a read error. V gene TRBV2 combines with J gene TRBJ1-3; D is unclear. Germline V gene lookup returns CDR1 SNHLY and CDR2 FYNNEI. The CDR3 consists of 12 residues. The CDR3 here is CASSDWGNTICF. The CDR3 nucleotides read TGTGCCAGCAGTGATTGGGGAAACACCATATGTTTT.

This clonotype was seen many times. No conserved phenylalanine or tryptophan is present at the end of the CDR3, so a read error is the likely explanation. The chain couples TRBV19 to TRBJ1-1; TRBD1 aligns across 11 bases. Unmatched junction bases numbered 8, after V lost 10 bases and J lost 7 bases. From germline, CDR1 is LNHDA and CDR2 SQIVND (reference sequence). This CDR3 is 13 amino acids long. This CDR3 reads CATRTGGFIEAFS. CDR3 sequence (DNA): TGTGCCACCAGGACAGGGGGCTTTATTGAAGCTTTCTCT.

This clonotype was seen at least ten times. The genes are TRBV11-2 and TRBJ2-4; 9 bases map to TRBD1. The CDR3 contains 13 residues. The V segment lost 3 bases and the J segment 6 bases; nucleotides outside the gene matches: 0. CDR1 SGHAT and CDR2 FQNNGV come from the germline V gene. CDR3 sequence reads: CASSLGQGNIQYF. In DNA form, the CDR3 reads TGTGCCAGCAGCTTGGGACAGGGAAACATTCAGTACTTC.

V usage is TRBV30 and J usage is TRBJ1-2; D remains ambiguous. V shed 3 bases and J shed 7 bases, with 12 bases lying between them. The CDR3 is 12 residues long. Germline V gene sequence: CDR1 GTSNPN, CDR2 SVGIG (reference sequence). The CDR3 sequence is CAWSPRTSGYTF. The DNA of the CDR3 is TGTGCCTGGAGCCCGCGGACCTCTGGCTACACCTTC.

This sequence joins TRBV6-5 and TRBJ1-1; D uncertain. V gave up 2 bases and J gave up 1 base, with 8 bases separating them. Germline loops: CDR1 MNHEY, CDR2 SVGAGI. The CDR3 has 14 residues. CDR3 sequence: CASSYGYGNTEAFF. In DNA, the CDR3 is TGTGCCAGCAGTTACGGGTACGGGAACACTGAAGCTTTCTTT.

V gene TRBV5-1 combines with J gene TRBJ1-1, with 7 bases matching TRBD1. The germline CDR1 and CDR2 sequences are SGHRS and YFSETQ. V lost 1 base, J lost 3 bases, and 6 bases stayed unmatched. The CDR3 sequence is 15 residues long. The chain's CDR3 is CASSLTTGWDTEAFF. The CDR3 nucleotides are TGCGCCAGCAGCTTGACGACAGGGTGGGACACTGAAGCTTTCTTT.

This clonotype was observed at least ten times. The chain employs TRBV20-1 and TRBJ2-5; no reliable D call. V was clipped by 3 bases and J by 5 bases, with 13 bases between them. The CDR3 length is 13 residues. Germline V CDR1 and CDR2: DFQATT, SNEGSKA (reference sequence). Written as DNA, the CDR3 is TGCAGTGCTAGCAAGCCCGTGTTGGAGACCCAGTACTTC. Protein product: CSASKPVLETQYF.

This clonotype was seen many times. V and J are TRBV20-1 and TRBJ2-5, with 8 positions matching TRBD2. Trimming removed 5 bases from V and 1 base from J; junction bases left unmatched: 6. The CDR3 length is 14 residues. CDR1 is DFQATT, CDR2 SNEGSKA, per germline (reference sequence). This CDR3 reads CSAFKSGSQETQYF. Here the CDR3 DNA reads TGCAGTGCTTTTAAGAGCGGGAGCCAAGAGACCCAGTACTTC.

This clonotype was recorded at least ten times. This chain connects TRBV24-1 to TRBJ1-2, with 7 bases identical to TRBD1. The CDR3 covers 14 residues. The germline V gene has CDR1 KGHDR and CDR2 SFDVKD. J lost 4 bases, V lost 4 bases, and 5 bases had no gene match. CDR3 in amino acids: CATSETDRAYGYTF. CDR3 bases: TGTGCCACCAGTGAGACCGACAGGGCCTATGGCTACACCTTC.

The sample holds many counts of this clonotype. Sequence at one end of the junction differs from germline and may be a read error. V gene TRBV19 combines with J gene TRBJ2-4; a possible D gene is TRBD1 (6 bases). This CDR3 has 15 amino acids. Looked up from germline, CDR1 is LNHDA and CDR2 is SQIVND (reference sequence). In DNA form, the CDR3 reads TGTGCCAGTAGCATAGTACAGGGAGTCAAAAACATTCAGTACTTC. Translating gives CASSIVQGVKNIQYF.